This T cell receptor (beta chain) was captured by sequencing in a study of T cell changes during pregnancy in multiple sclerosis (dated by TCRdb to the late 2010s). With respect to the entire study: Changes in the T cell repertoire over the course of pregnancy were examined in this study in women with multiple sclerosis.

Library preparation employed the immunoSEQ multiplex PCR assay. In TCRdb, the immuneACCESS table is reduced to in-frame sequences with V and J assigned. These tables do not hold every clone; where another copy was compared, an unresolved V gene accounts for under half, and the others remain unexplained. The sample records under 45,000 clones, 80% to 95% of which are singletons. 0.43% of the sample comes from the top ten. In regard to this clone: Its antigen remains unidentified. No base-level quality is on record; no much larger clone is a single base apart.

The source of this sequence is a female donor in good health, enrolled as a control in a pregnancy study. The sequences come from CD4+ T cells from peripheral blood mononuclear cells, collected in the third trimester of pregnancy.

The CDR3 protein: CAISETSNEQFF. The nucleotides are TGTGCCATCAGTGAAACTAGCAATGAGCAGTTCTTC. The V gene is TRBV10-3 and the J gene is TRBJ2-1; TRBD2 is possibly the D segment (5 matching bases). The germline V gene specifies ENHRY as CDR1 and SYGVKD as CDR2. Relative to germline, V is 3 bases shorter and J is 6 bases shorter, with 6 bases between their ends. The CDR3 starts with the cysteine, ends with the phenylalanine, and has 12 residues. The read is trimmed to its CDR3 DNA, 36 bases read in frame from base 1.